The rows below give T cell receptor beta chains drawn from one sample of a study of blood T cell repertoires in COVID-19. Assay: immunoSEQ multiplex PCR; the TCRdb copy retains only in-frame clones and omits some. The table includes around 310,000 clones, approximately 91% detected once. Sample: PBMCs or T cells enriched from blood (not recorded which). These receptors were obtained from a middle-aged woman who had recovered from COVID-19. Each CDR3 is given with its conserved first and last residue. Fields, in order: V gene, clone size, J gene, D gene, CDR3 protein, CDR3 DNA. A D gene is named only where the DNA matches it firmly. Expanded clones are given a class, and other clones once, few, many or no size at all.

v_gene: TRBV7-9
abundance: NA
j_gene: TRBJ2-1
d_gene: TRBD2
CDR3aa: CASSSSGGASYNEQFF
CDR3nt: TGTGCCAGCAGCTCTAGCGGGGGGGCGTCCTACAATGAGCAGTTCTTC

v_gene: TRBV7-2
abundance: NA
j_gene: TRBJ1-1
d_gene: TRBD1
CDR3aa: CASSLEGGQGNTEAFF
CDR3nt: TGTGCCAGCAGCTTAGAGGGGGGACAGGGGAACACTGAAGCTTTCTTT

v_gene: TRBV25-1
abundance: NA
j_gene: TRBJ1-1
d_gene: NA
CDR3aa: CASSVGRRDTEAFF
CDR3nt: TGTGCCAGCAGTGTTGGGCGGCGGGACACTGAAGCTTTCTTT

v_gene: TRBV24-1
abundance: NA
j_gene: TRBJ2-1
d_gene: NA
CDR3aa: CATSDSGQGSNEQFF
CDR3nt: TGTGCCACCAGTGATTCTGGGCAGGGCAGCAATGAGCAGTTCTTC

v_gene: TRBV18
abundance: NA
j_gene: TRBJ2-4
d_gene: TRBD2
CDR3aa: CASSPPGLAGEGIQYF
CDR3nt: TGTGCTAGCTCACCACCGGGACTAGCGGGCGAAGGCATTCAGTACTTC

v_gene: TRBV19
abundance: NA
j_gene: TRBJ1-3
d_gene: NA
CDR3aa: CASSIDGAASGNTIYF
CDR3nt: TGTGCCAGTAGTATAGATGGGGCGGCCTCTGGAAACACCATATATTTT

v_gene: TRBV5-4
abundance: NA
j_gene: TRBJ2-5
d_gene: TRBD2
CDR3aa: CASSARGQETQYF
CDR3nt: TGTGCCAGCAGCGCGCGGGGGCAAGAGACCCAGTACTTC

v_gene: TRBV4-2
abundance: many
j_gene: TRBJ2-1
d_gene: TRBD2
CDR3aa: CASCPGAGGNNEQFF
CDR3nt: TGTGCCAGCTGCCCGGGGGCGGGAGGGAACAATGAGCAGTTCTTC

v_gene: TRBV2
abundance: NA
j_gene: TRBJ2-2
d_gene: NA
CDR3aa: CASSVTTGNTGELFF
CDR3nt: TGTGCCAGCAGTGTTACGACAGGGAACACCGGGGAGCTGTTTTTT

v_gene: TRBV30
abundance: NA
j_gene: TRBJ2-1
d_gene: TRBD2
CDR3aa: CACWLAGYNEQFF
CDR3nt: TGTGCCTGTTGGCTAGCGGGCTACAATGAGCAGTTCTTC

v_gene: TRBV3-1/TRBV3-2
abundance: once
j_gene: TRBJ2-1
d_gene: TRBD1
CDR3aa: CASSQDRTGTGFYNEQFF
CDR3nt: TGTGCCAGCAGCCAAGATAGGACGGGGACAGGTTTCTACAATGAGCAGTTCTTC

v_gene: TRBV2
abundance: NA
j_gene: TRBJ2-3
d_gene: TRBD2
CDR3aa: CASRMASGSTDTQYF
CDR3nt: TGTGCCAGCAGGATGGCTAGCGGGAGCACAGATACGCAGTATTTT

v_gene: TRBV5-1
abundance: once
j_gene: TRBJ2-5
d_gene: NA
CDR3aa: CASSLDLQGETQYF
CDR3nt: TGCGCCAGCAGCTTGGATTTGCAGGGAGAGACCCAGTACTTC

v_gene: TRBV2
abundance: once
j_gene: TRBJ1-2
d_gene: TRBD1
CDR3aa: CASSPETGDYGYTF
CDR3nt: TGTGCCAGCAGTCCCGAGACAGGGGACTATGGCTACACCTTC

v_gene: TRBV5-8
abundance: NA
j_gene: TRBJ2-3
d_gene: NA
CDR3aa: CASSLGHSTDTQYF
CDR3nt: TGTGCCAGCAGCTTGGGGCACAGCACAGATACGCAGTATTTT

v_gene: TRBV27
abundance: NA
j_gene: TRBJ2-3
d_gene: TRBD2
CDR3aa: CASNPLSGGASDTQYF
CDR3nt: TGTGCCAGCAACCCCCTAAGCGGGGGGGCTTCAGATACGCAGTATTTT

v_gene: TRBV27
abundance: NA
j_gene: TRBJ1-2
d_gene: NA
CDR3aa: CASSLSAQYGYTF
CDR3nt: TGTGCCAGCAGTTTATCAGCACAGTATGGCTACACCTTC

v_gene: TRBV7-2
abundance: NA
j_gene: TRBJ2-1
d_gene: TRBD2
CDR3aa: CASSFSGGAIYEQFF
CDR3nt: TGTGCCAGCAGCTTCTCGGGGGGGGCGATCTATGAGCAGTTCTTC

v_gene: TRBV29-1
abundance: NA
j_gene: TRBJ1-2
d_gene: NA
CDR3aa: CSVDRHRANYGYTF
CDR3nt: TGCAGCGTAGATAGACACAGGGCTAACTATGGCTACACCTTC

v_gene: TRBV6-2/TRBV6-3
abundance: NA
j_gene: TRBJ2-7
d_gene: NA
CDR3aa: CASSQARVREQYF
CDR3nt: TGTGCCAGCAGCCAGGCCCGCGTGCGGGAGCAGTACTTC

v_gene: TRBV28
abundance: NA
j_gene: TRBJ1-2
d_gene: TRBD1
CDR3aa: CASKGGSNYGYTF
CDR3nt: TGTGCCAGCAAAGGGGGCTCTAACTATGGCTACACCTTC

v_gene: TRBV28
abundance: NA
j_gene: TRBJ1-5
d_gene: NA
CDR3aa: CASSSARGGNQPQHF
CDR3nt: TGTGCCAGCAGTTCCGCCCGGGGGGGCAATCAGCCCCAGCATTTT